This TCR beta chain was sequenced for a study of T cells in Graves' hyperthyroidism and ophthalmopathy. RNA transcripts yielded amplified TCR beta CDR3 regions. The HTBI primer set served for first-round RT-PCR of the TCR CDR3. TCRdb independently ran MiXCR on the multiplex PCR reads; one entry per CDR3 protein. The sample lists hundreds of thousands of distinct CDR3 sequences, roughly 20% occurring once. Only a few counts were recorded for this clonotype. Hyperthyroidism in the patients, aged 18 to 65, was newly diagnosed and under 2 months in duration. From roughly 9.2 ml of fresh peripheral blood, PBMCs were isolated. The sequence came from a woman aged 45-59 years with Graves' hyperthyroidism that later progressed to Graves' ophthalmopathy. The sequenced sample consisted of blood.

CDR3 in DNA: TGTGCCAGCAGTCCAGGACAGGGTAAGAACACTGAAGCTTTCTTT. Translated, it gives CASSPGQGKNTEAFF. The rearrangement uses TRBV27 and TRBJ1-1, with TRBD1 identical over 8 bases. Germline trimming cut 5 bases from V and 1 base from J; bases unmatched to any gene: 6. CDR3 length: 15 residues. The V gene's germline CDR1 is MNHEY and CDR2 SMNVEV (reference sequence).